These 31 T cell receptor beta chains were all obtained from the same sample, sequenced in a study of T cell changes during pregnancy in multiple sclerosis. The assay was immunoSEQ multiplex PCR, and TCRdb's table has in-frame clones only and misses some. The sample includes 75,000 to 85,000 clones, 93% of them seen just once. Sequences were derived from peripheral blood, sampled in the second trimester of pregnancy. Receptors originate from a female donor with multiple sclerosis, enrolled in a pregnancy study.

The CDR3 sequence: CSARDLGEDYF. The CDR3 nucleotides read TGCAGTGCTAGAGATCTGGGGGAGGACTACTTC. The chain employs TRBV20-1 and TRBJ2-4, with D possibly matching TRBD2 (6 bases). The V and J ends lost 0 bases and 16 bases respectively, with 13 bases between them. Looked up from germline, CDR1 is DFQATT and CDR2 is SNEGSKA (reference sequence). The CDR3 runs to 11 residues.

V is TRBV7-3 and J is TRBJ2-2; 14 positions agree with TRBD2. V lost 5 bases, J lost 5 bases, and 7 bases stayed unmatched. Germline lookup yields CDR1 SGHTA and CDR2 FQGTGA. This CDR3 has 17 amino acids. CDR3 residues: CASSLGLAGGMTGELFF. The DNA of the CDR3 is TGTGCCAGCAGCCTAGGACTAGCGGGGGGTATGACCGGGGAGCTGTTTTTT.

V gene TRBV11-3 combines with J gene TRBJ2-6; the D is unclear. V was pared by 7 bases and J by 0 bases, with 7 bases between. CDR1 and CDR2 from the germline V gene are SGHNT and YENEEA. The CDR3 contains 14 residues. The CDR3 region has the DNA TGTGCCAGCAAATCAGACTCTGGGGCCAACGTCCTGACTTTC. This gives the protein CASKSDSGANVLTF. The full variable domain, completed using reference TRBV11-3 and TRBJ2-6, is EAGVVQSPRYKIIEKKQPVAFWCNPISGHNTLYWYLQNLGQGPELLIRYENEEAVDDSQLPKDRFSAERLKGVDSTLKIQPAELGDSAVYLCASKSDSGANVLTFGAGSRLTVL.

The V call is TRBV5-1, the J call TRBJ2-7, with 8 bases aligning to TRBD1. V lost 3 bases, J lost 3 bases, and 8 bases stayed unmatched. The CDR3 covers 15 residues. Germline CDR1 and CDR2: SGHRS and YFSETQ. Here the CDR3 reads CASSSGQGLGYEQYF. CDR3 coding DNA: TGCGCCAGCAGCTCCGGACAGGGCCTTGGCTACGAGCAGTACTTC.

This chain connects TRBV10-1 to TRBJ2-1; 8 positions agree with TRBD1. V lost 11 bases and J lost 7; bases outside the gene matches: 4. The CDR3 sequence is 11 residues long. Germline assignment: CDR1 WNHNN and CDR2 SYGVQD (reference sequence). Written as DNA, the CDR3 is TGCGCCGTCCGACAGGGGAATGAGCAGTTCTTC. This translates into CAVRQGNEQFF.

This chain joins TRBV4-1 and TRBJ2-2; possible D gene TRBD1, 6 bases. CDR3 length: 16 amino acids. V lost 1 base to trimming and J lost 2 bases, with 11 bases between them. Germline CDR1 MGHRA, CDR2 YSYEKL. The CDR3 region is CASSQAWGQNTGELFF. Written as DNA, the CDR3 is TGCGCCAGCAGCCAAGCCTGGGGACAAAACACCGGGGAGCTGTTTTTT.

This chain connects TRBV19 to TRBJ1-5; possibly TRBD1 for D (5 bases). Looked up from germline, CDR1 is LNHDA and CDR2 is SQIVND (reference sequence). Trimming pared 6 bases from V and 5 bases from J, leaving 14 bases between. The CDR3 contains 14 residues. CDR3 region: CASRPPRVHQPQHF. Written as DNA, the CDR3 is TGTGCCAGTAGGCCCCCCAGGGTCCATCAGCCCCAGCATTTT.

The rearrangement uses TRBV6-5 and TRBJ2-3; the D gene is possibly TRBD2 (6 bases). The ends were cut back, 6 bases at V and 4 bases at J, with 17 bases in the middle. Per the germline V gene, CDR1 is MNHEY and CDR2 is SVGAGI. The CDR3 runs 15 residues. The CDR3 reads CASRPTSGDADTQYF. For the CDR3, the DNA is TGTGCCAGCAGACCGACTAGTGGTGACGCAGATACGCAGTATTTT.

CDR3 in DNA: TGTGCCATCCAGGACGGGGATCAGCCCCAGCATTTT. Its translation: CAIQDGDQPQHF. The V gene is TRBV10-3, the J gene TRBJ1-5; D uncertain. This CDR3 is 12 amino acids long. The V end lost 8 bases, the J end lost 5 bases, and 10 bases lay between the germline ends. Germline CDR1 is ENHRY and CDR2 is SYGVKD.

The chain employs TRBV5-1 and TRBJ2-1; D not resolved. CDR3 length equals 14 residues. The V end lost 1 base, the J end lost 3 bases, and 8 bases lay between the germline ends. Per germline, CDR1 SGHRS and CDR2 YFSETQ. The CDR3 DNA follows: TGCGCCAGCAGCTTGAATCTAGTCTACAATGAGCAGTTCTTC. Protein: CASSLNLVYNEQFF.

This clone was detected only once. The V call is TRBV28, the J call TRBJ1-1, with D uncertain. CDR1 and CDR2 from the germline V gene are MDHEN and SYDVKM. Trimming cost V 3 bases and J 11 bases, with 19 bases left between them. The CDR3 consists of 14 residues. DNA of the CDR3: TGTGCCAGCAGTTTTGAGGCGGAAACCCCTCTCGCTTTCTTT. Translating gives CASSFEAETPLAFF.

The chain joins TRBV2 to TRBJ1-4; TRBD1 matches at 10 bases. Trimming removed 6 bases from V and 0 bases from J; junction bases left unmatched: 7. CDR1 is SNHLY, CDR2 FYNNEI, per germline. CDR3 length equals 17 residues. The CDR3 loop reads CASRQDRGHATNEKLFF. The CDR3 nucleotides read TGTGCCAGCAGGCAAGACAGGGGGCATGCAACTAATGAAAAACTGTTTTTT.

The gene calls are TRBV9 and TRBJ2-7; 8 bases agree with TRBD2. This CDR3 spans 15 amino acids. The germline V gene has CDR1 SGDLS and CDR2 YYNGEE. With 0 bases clipped from V and 1 base from J, the junction kept 3 bases outside the gene matches. CDR3 sequence (DNA): TGTGCCAGCAGCGTAGCGGGGGGGCCTTCCTACGAGCAGTACTTC. Encoded protein: CASSVAGGPSYEQYF.

This chain uses TRBV5-4 with TRBJ2-7; 9 bases align to TRBD1. The junction had 4 bases not matched to a gene; V was cut back by 4 bases and J by 2 bases. CDR1 is SGHNT, CDR2 YYREEE, per germline (reference sequence). This CDR3 is built from 14 residues. The CDR3 loop is CASSPGTGTYEQYF. DNA of the CDR3: TGTGCCAGCAGCCCCGGGACAGGGACCTACGAGCAGTACTTC.

J is TRBJ2-3 and V is TRBV6-5, with a possible D match to TRBD1 (6 bases). The V gene's germline CDR1 is MNHEY and CDR2 SVGAGI. Trimming stripped 8 bases from V and 2 bases from J, with 11 bases between. The CDR3 extends over 13 amino acids. The CDR3 sequence is CASFGGFTDTQYF. The DNA of the CDR3 is TGTGCCAGCTTTGGGGGCTTCACAGATACGCAGTATTTT.

The genes are TRBV7-9 and TRBJ2-7, with a tentative D call TRBD2 (5 bases). V was trimmed by 1 base and J by 5 bases, leaving 9 bases between them. The CDR3 has 13 amino acids. The germline CDR1 and CDR2 sequences are SEHNR and FQNEAQ (reference sequence). CDR3 DNA sequence: TGTGCCAGCAGCTTAGGTGGAGGTGACGAGCAGTACTTC. It specifies CASSLGGGDEQYF.

V and J are TRBV29-1 and TRBJ2-7; TRBD1 matches at 9 bases. Trimming removed 4 bases from V and 3 bases from J; junction bases left unmatched: 4. The CDR3 runs 13 residues. Germline V lookup: CDR1 SQVTM, CDR2 ANQGSEA. The CDR3 coding sequence is TGCAGCGTTGTTGGGACAGGGCACTACGAGCAGTACTTC. Translation gives CSVVGTGHYEQYF.

The chain joins TRBV6-1 to TRBJ2-3; 9 nucleotides agree with TRBD1. The germline V gene encodes CDR1 MNHNS and CDR2 SASEGT. The J segment lost 1 base and the V segment lost 7 bases, leaving 6 bases of the junction unmatched. The CDR3 has 15 residues. This chain's CDR3 is CASTAGQGGTDTQYF. The CDR3 bases are TGTGCCAGCACAGCGGGACAGGGTGGCACAGATACGCAGTATTTT.

The chain uses TRBV6-5 and TRBJ2-7; TRBD1 matches 10 bases. V was pared by 0 bases and J by 5 bases, with 4 bases of the junction left unmatched. The germline V gene encodes CDR1 MNHEY and CDR2 SVGAGI. CDR3 size: 15 residues. CDR3 nucleotide sequence: TGTGCCAGCAGTTACTCCCGGACAGGGGGGAACGAGCAGTACTTC. Its protein product is CASSYSRTGGNEQYF.

V usage is TRBV5-1 and J usage is TRBJ2-5; 7 bases align to TRBD2. The CDR3 has 15 amino acids. V shed 4 bases and J 9 bases; nucleotides not matched to a gene: 15. CDR1 is SGHRS and CDR2 is YFSETQ in the germline V gene. Here the CDR3 DNA reads TGCGCCAGCAGCCCCGGGGACTATGCCGCTAGCTCCCAGTACTTC. It encodes CASSPGDYAASSQYF.

The V gene is TRBV6-5, the J gene TRBJ1-3, with 7 positions matching TRBD1. CDR1 and CDR2 (germline): MNHEY, SVGAGI. This CDR3 comprises 15 residues. V was pared by 0 bases and J by 2 bases, with 1 base of the junction left unmatched. The CDR3 DNA follows: TGTGCCAGCAGTTACTCGACAGGGACTGGAAACACCATATATTTT. Protein: CASSYSTGTGNTIYF.

CDR3 residues: CASSSGQGAFTGELFF. In DNA, the CDR3 is TGTGCCAGCAGCTCAGGACAGGGGGCTTTCACCGGGGAGCTGTTTTTT. This sequence joins TRBV7-2 and TRBJ2-2, with TRBD1 matching 11 bases. The V and J ends lost 4 bases and 4 bases, in that order; junction bases with no gene match: 5. Germline lookup yields CDR1 SGHTA and CDR2 FQGNSA. The CDR3 has 16 amino acids.

J is TRBJ1-2 and V is TRBV14, with D possibly TRBD1 on 6 matching bases. The CDR3 loop spans 14 amino acids. Deletions cut 6 bases from V and 8 bases from J, with 19 bases between. CDR1 is SGHDN, CDR2 FVKESK, per germline. The CDR3 spells CASRDSGTSIGYTF. The CDR3 DNA sequence: TGTGCCAGCAGGGACAGCGGCACCTCTATAGGCTACACCTTC.

J is TRBJ2-7 and V is TRBV19, with D uncertain. CDR3 length: 15 residues. Germline CDR1 reads LNHDA; CDR2 reads SQIVND (reference sequence). With 3 bases removed from V and 1 base from J, the gap between germline ends came to 13 bases. Written as DNA, the CDR3 is TGTGCCAGTAGTATGGATCACGTGCGGTCCTACGAGCAGTACTTC. Protein sequence: CASSMDHVRSYEQYF.

This chain connects TRBV27 to TRBJ1-1; 8 bases map to TRBD1. The CDR3 is 15 amino acids. The trim removed 5 bases at V and 4 bases at J, leaving 9 bases unmatched. Germline CDR1 is MNHEY and CDR2 is SMNVEV (reference sequence). The CDR3 is CASSRRGQGATEAFF. The CDR3 nucleotides read TGTGCCAGCAGTCGTCGAGGCCAGGGGGCCACTGAAGCTTTCTTT.

The V and J genes are TRBV7-9 and TRBJ2-7; D remains unclear. V shed 2 bases and J shed 1 base, with 9 bases lying between them. The germline V gene has CDR1 SEHNR and CDR2 FQNEAQ (reference sequence). This CDR3 has 14 amino acids. The DNA for the CDR3 is TGTGCCAGCAGCTTATTACAGCCGTCCTACGAGCAGTACTTC. Translation gives CASSLLQPSYEQYF.

V usage is TRBV28 and J usage is TRBJ2-2; TRBD2 matches at 9 bases. Looked up from germline, CDR1 is MDHEN and CDR2 is SYDVKM. V shed 2 bases and J 5 bases; nucleotides not matched to a gene: 12. The CDR3 consists of 18 residues. This chain's CDR3 is CASSLRTHSGGGTGELFF. DNA of the CDR3: TGTGCCAGCAGTTTACGAACCCATAGCGGGGGAGGGACCGGGGAGCTGTTTTTT. Based on the CDR3 plus reference TRBV28 and TRBJ2-2, the full variable domain is DVKVTQSSRYLVKRTGEKVFLECVQDMDHENMFWYRQDPGLGLRLIYFSYDVKMKEKGDIPEGYSVSREKKERFSLILESASTNQTSMYLCASSLRTHSGGGTGELFFGEGSRLTVL.

This rearrangement joins TRBV7-9 to TRBJ2-7, with 7 nucleotides matching TRBD1. Germline-derived CDR1 and CDR2 are SEHNR and FQNEAQ (reference sequence). V was pared by 6 bases and J by 0 bases, with 17 bases of the junction left unmatched. The CDR3 sequence is 18 residues long. CDR3 residues: CASREFLSGGQSSYEQYF. The CDR3 DNA is TGTGCCAGCAGGGAATTCCTTAGTGGGGGACAGAGCTCCTACGAGCAGTACTTC.

V and J are TRBV9 and TRBJ2-1, with 8 bases lining up with TRBD2. V lost 1 base to trimming and J lost 13 bases; unmatched junction nucleotides: 19. This CDR3 is built from 17 residues. Germline V gives CDR1 SGDLS, CDR2 YYNGEE. For the CDR3, the DNA is TGTGCCAGCAGCGTAATGAGCGGGGGAGGGACCGCCGTCGGACAGTTCTTC. Its translation: CASSVMSGGGTAVGQFF.

The J gene is TRBJ1-3, the V gene TRBV28; a possible D gene is TRBD1 (6 bases). V dropped 5 bases and J dropped 1 base, with 12 bases sitting between them. CDR1 MDHEN and CDR2 SYDVKM come from the germline V gene. This CDR3 is 15 amino acids long. The CDR3 coding sequence is TGTGCCAGCAGTCCAACAGGGTTATCTGGAAACACCATATATTTT. Amino acids: CASSPTGLSGNTIYF.

The chain is built from TRBV29-1 and TRBJ2-1, with a possible D match to TRBD1 (6 bases). Germline V gene data show CDR1 as SQVTM and CDR2 as ANQGSEA. The CDR3 extends over 14 amino acids. Trimming stripped 3 bases from V and 0 bases from J, with 9 bases between. The DNA of the CDR3 is TGCAGCGTTGACCAAGGGGGCTCCTACAATGAGCAGTTCTTC. Its translation is CSVDQGGSYNEQFF.